A selection of T cell receptor beta chains follows, all from one sample in a study of neurological immune-mediated disorders. TCRdb independently ran MiXCR on the 5' RACE reads; one entry per CDR3 protein. The data show 25,000 to 35,000 distinct CDR3 sequences, approximately 5% seen once. Specimen: CD4+ T cells from blood. The source of these receptors is a woman in her fifties or sixties in good health. CDR3s include the opening cysteine and the closing phenylalanine or tryptophan. The order of the fields is clone size, V gene, J gene, D gene, CDR3 DNA, CDR3 protein. The D gene is left open where the match is weak. Rows give clone size only sometimes, using once, few, many, or a class for an expanded clone.

size: many; V: TRBV3-1; J: TRBJ1-1; D: .; DNA: TGTGCCAGCAGCCAAACTCACGACAGCACCCAAGCTTTCTTT; CDR3: CASSQTHDSTQAFF
size: many; V: TRBV5-6; J: TRBJ2-7; D: .; DNA: TGTGCCAGCAGCTTAGGGTCCCCCTCCTACGAGCAGTACTTC; CDR3: CASSLGSPSYEQYF
size: many; V: TRBV11-2; J: TRBJ1-1; D: TRBD1; DNA: TGTGCCAGCCGACTGACAGGGATGAACACTGAAGCTTTCTTT; CDR3: CASRLTGMNTEAFF
size: many; V: TRBV6-2/TRBV6-3; J: TRBJ2-7; D: TRBD2; DNA: TGTGCCAGCAGTTTTTACCGGGAGGGCGAGCAGTACTTC; CDR3: CASSFYREGEQYF
size: .; V: TRBV20-1; J: TRBJ1-2; D: .; DNA: TGCAGTGCTAGAGGGGGCGAGGCAAATGACTTGTACACCTTC; CDR3: CSARGGEANDLYTF
size: many; V: TRBV5-1; J: TRBJ1-5; D: .; DNA: TGCGCCAGCAGCTTTTCAGGGGATCAGCCCCAGCATTTT; CDR3: CASSFSGDQPQHF
size: many; V: TRBV5-1; J: TRBJ1-2; D: .; DNA: TGCGCCAGCAGTAGGGAGTATCCTCAACTTGGCTACACCTTC; CDR3: CASSREYPQLGYTF
size: many; V: TRBV15; J: TRBJ2-1; D: .; DNA: TGTGCCACCAGCAGAGATCAGGGTGGCGGGTTCATCTACAATGAGCAGTTCTTC; CDR3: CATSRDQGGGFIYNEQFF
size: many; V: TRBV14; J: TRBJ2-1; D: TRBD1; DNA: TGTGCCAGCAGCGCCCGGGACAGTTCCTACAATGAGCAGTTCTTC; CDR3: CASSARDSSYNEQFF
size: many; V: TRBV9; J: TRBJ2-7; D: .; DNA: TGTGCCAGCAGCGCCGGACCGGGATCTTCCTACGAGCAGTACTTC; CDR3: CASSAGPGSSYEQYF
size: many; V: TRBV2; J: TRBJ2-7; D: .; DNA: TGTGCCAGCAGTGGCGAAGGGTACGAGCAGTACTTC; CDR3: CASSGEGYEQYF
size: many; V: TRBV18; J: TRBJ2-7; D: TRBD1; DNA: TGTGCCACCACAGGGGACTCCTACGAGCAGTACTTC; CDR3: CATTGDSYEQYF
size: .; V: TRBV6-2/TRBV6-3; J: TRBJ1-5; D: .; DNA: TGTGCCAGCAGTTACGACGGGTTCAGCCAGCCCCAGCATTTT; CDR3: CASSYDGFSQPQHF
size: many; V: TRBV20-1; J: TRBJ2-3; D: TRBD2; DNA: TGCAGTGCTAAGCCCCTTGCTAGCGGGGGGGCACCAGATACGCAGTATTTT; CDR3: CSAKPLASGGAPDTQYF
size: many; V: TRBV6-1; J: TRBJ2-3; D: .; DNA: TGTGCCAGCAGTGTCCGGGGAGTCACAGATACGCAGTATTTT; CDR3: CASSVRGVTDTQYF
size: many; V: TRBV7-7; J: TRBJ2-2; D: TRBD1; DNA: TGTGCCAGCAGGCCACAGGGGGCGACCGGGGAGCTGTTTTTT; CDR3: CASRPQGATGELFF
size: many; V: TRBV20-1; J: TRBJ2-1; D: TRBD2; DNA: TGCAGTGCTAGCCCACCTAGCGGGGGGGCCCTTGGGTCCTACAATGAGCAGTTCTTC; CDR3: CSASPPSGGALGSYNEQFF
size: once; V: TRBV5-4; J: TRBJ2-2; D: .; DNA: TGTGCCAGCAGCTTAAGTCCCCCCGGGGAGCTGTTTTTT; CDR3: CASSLSPPGELFF
size: many; V: TRBV5-1; J: TRBJ2-4; D: .; DNA: TGCGCCAGCAGCTTGGGACAGGACAAAAACATTCAGTACTTC; CDR3: CASSLGQDKNIQYF
size: many; V: TRBV5-1; J: TRBJ1-2; D: .; DNA: TGCGCCAGCGGCTCTTCGGGAGGGGCCTATGGCTACACCTTC; CDR3: CASGSSGGAYGYTF
size: many; V: TRBV9; J: TRBJ1-1; D: .; DNA: TGTGCCAGCAGCGAAACCGGGACCTTGAACACTGAAGCTTTCTTT; CDR3: CASSETGTLNTEAFF
size: many; V: TRBV7-7; J: TRBJ1-1; D: .; DNA: TGTGCCAGCAGCCCCCTAGAAGGGGCCACTGAAGCTTTCTTT; CDR3: CASSPLEGATEAFF
size: medium-sized; V: TRBV4-3; J: TRBJ2-1; D: .; DNA: TGCGCCAGCAGCCAAGTTGCGTACTCCTACAATGAGCAGTTCTTC; CDR3: CASSQVAYSYNEQFF
size: many; V: TRBV25-1; J: TRBJ2-1; D: .; DNA: TGTGCCAGCAGGAACGCGAATGAGCAGTTCTTC; CDR3: CASRNANEQFF
size: many; V: TRBV5-1; J: TRBJ2-1; D: .; DNA: TGCGCCAGCAGCGGCGGACAGCGAGCAAATGAGCAGTTCTTC; CDR3: CASSGGQRANEQFF
size: many; V: TRBV5-6; J: TRBJ1-4; D: .; DNA: TGTGCCAGCAGCTTTGGTGGCGAAAAACTGTTTTTT; CDR3: CASSFGGEKLFF
size: medium-sized; V: TRBV28; J: TRBJ2-6; D: TRBD2; DNA: TGTGCCAGCAGACGGACTAGCGGGGCTAGCTCTGGGGCCAACGTCCTGACTTTC; CDR3: CASRRTSGASSGANVLTF
size: many; V: TRBV20-1; J: TRBJ2-7; D: TRBD2; DNA: TGCAGTGCTAGAGACCTAGCGGGAGGGTTCTACGAGCAGTACTTC; CDR3: CSARDLAGGFYEQYF
size: many; V: TRBV5-1; J: TRBJ2-2; D: TRBD1; DNA: TGCGCCAGCAGCCGACAGGGTTTTATAGCGAACACCGGGGAGCTGTTTTTT; CDR3: CASSRQGFIANTGELFF
size: many; V: TRBV5-1; J: TRBJ2-1; D: .; DNA: TGCGCCAGCAGCTTGGAGTTGGGGACCTACAATGAGCAGTTCTTC; CDR3: CASSLELGTYNEQFF
size: few; V: TRBV4-1; J: TRBJ2-3; D: .; DNA: TGCGCCAGCAGCCTACCGCTAGCGACCGGCACAGATACGCAGTATTTT; CDR3: CASSLPLATGTDTQYF
size: many; V: TRBV7-9; J: TRBJ2-2; D: .; DNA: TGTGCCAGCAGCCTGGACAGGAACACCGGGGAGCTGTTTTTT; CDR3: CASSLDRNTGELFF
size: many; V: TRBV20-1; J: TRBJ2-1; D: TRBD1; DNA: TGCAGTGCCCACAGACTGACAGGGGGCTCTAGCAATGAGCAGTTCTTC; CDR3: CSAHRLTGGSSNEQFF
size: many; V: TRBV18; J: TRBJ2-7; D: TRBD1; DNA: TGTGCCAGCTCACCACTCGGACAGGGCATGAACTACGAGCAGTACTTC; CDR3: CASSPLGQGMNYEQYF
size: once; V: TRBV20-1; J: TRBJ1-2; D: .; DNA: TGCAGTGCTAGAGGGGGGTGGAGCGGGGGCTATGGCTACACCTTC; CDR3: CSARGGWSGGYGYTF
size: many; V: TRBV3-1; J: TRBJ1-2; D: .; DNA: TGTGCCAGCAGCCAATCTTCCGGGACCCATGGCGGTGGCTACACCTTC; CDR3: CASSQSSGTHGGGYTF
size: many; V: TRBV5-1; J: TRBJ2-5; D: .; DNA: TGCGCCAGCAGACATGACCCGCAACGGCAAGGGACCCAGTACTTC; CDR3: CASRHDPQRQGTQYF
size: .; V: TRBV15; J: TRBJ2-2; D: .; DNA: TGTGCCACCAGCAGAGCTAGGTACACCGGGGAGCTGTTTTTT; CDR3: CATSRARYTGELFF
size: many; V: TRBV4-1; J: TRBJ2-7; D: .; DNA: TGCGCCAGCAGCGACCGGACAGCCGGGACCTACGAGCAGTACTTC; CDR3: CASSDRTAGTYEQYF
size: many; V: TRBV6-6; J: TRBJ2-2; D: .; DNA: TGTGCCAGCAGTCGAGGGGGGGAGCTGTTTTTT; CDR3: CASSRGGELFF
size: .; V: TRBV24-1; J: TRBJ2-7; D: TRBD2; DNA: TGTGCCACCAGTGATCGGACTAGCGGGAGTTCCTACGAGCAGTACTTC; CDR3: CATSDRTSGSSYEQYF